The T cell receptor beta chain described here comes from a study of cytomegalovirus exposure and HLA in healthy donors. Sampled while nominally healthy, donors likely had unrecorded immune exposures. Findings and limits, study-wide: Presence/absence analyses took donor sequencing depth as roughly uniform.

A remark on this clone: Its matching antigen is unknown.

PCR primers comprised 60 Vbeta and 13 Jbeta primers. Original processing methods: In a later analysis, some 10 million of 75 million to 85 million unique beta chains occurred in at least two donors. Using immunoSEQ multiplex PCR, the repertoire was profiled, and TCRdb retains in-frame clones only, with some absent. D and trimming were read from the DNA, whereas the V and J calls and clone size are those reported in that table. The sample lists roughly 300,000 clones, approximately 90% seen once, with 4% in the top ten. The source material was PBMCs. The TCR originated in a man between 40 and 49 years old in good health and CMV-seropositive.

CDR3 DNA sequence: TGCGCCAGCAGCACGAAGGTGGGACTAGCGGATAACTCCTACGAGCAGTACTTC. Translating it yields CASSTKVGLADNSYEQYF. V is TRBV5-1 and J is TRBJ2-7; the match to TRBD2 covers 11 bases. V shed 4 bases, J shed 0 bases, and the junction held 12 bases outside the gene matches. The CDR3 loop spans 18 amino acids. CDR1 and CDR2 from the germline V gene are SGHRS and YFSETQ.